The TCR beta chain described here comes from a study of beta chain features in type 1 diabetes. With 0 bases removed from V and 8 bases from J, the gap between germline ends came to 19 bases. Germline V CDR1 and CDR2: MNHEY, SMNVEV (reference sequence). CDR3 size: 16 residues. Reverse transcribing all isolated RNA meant expressed TCRB transcripts were sequenced. The method was immunoSEQ multiplex PCR; TCRdb's version includes in-frame clones alone and lacks a portion of them. The sample has more than 150,000 clones; 7.5% to 10% are singletons. This clonotype originated in a woman younger than 30 in good health. The V and J genes are TRBV27 and TRBJ1-2; D ambiguous. The sequenced sample was central memory CD4+ T cells from blood. CDR3 nucleotide sequence: TGTGCCAGCAGTTTATCCTGGGCCTCACACCACTCCGGCTACACCTTC. This codes for CASSLSWASHHSGYTF.